These 2 T cell receptor beta chains share one sample of origin, sequenced in a study of PD-1 blockade in classical Hodgkin lymphoma. All patients relapsed after autologous stem cell transplantation, and brentuximab vedotin exposure varied. Measured with immunoSEQ multiplex PCR; TCRdb has only the in-frame clones, and not every one. The repertoire consists of roughly 15,000 clones, with roughly 86% occurring once and the leading ten covering approximately 24%. The input for sequencing was peripheral blood mononuclear cells (PBMCs), taken at baseline. These receptor sequences come from a human donor with classical Hodgkin lymphoma.

The chain recombines TRBV13 with TRBJ1-1; D is unclear. V gave up 3 bases and J gave up 4 bases, with 18 bases separating them. CDR1 is PRHDT and CDR2 is FYEKMQ in the germline V gene (reference sequence). The CDR3 loop spans 16 amino acids. DNA for the CDR3: TGTGCCAGCAGCTTGTCCTCGGGCCAGATAACCACTGAAGCTTTCTTT. Residues: CASSLSSGQITTEAFF.

Within the sample, this clone is medium-sized. This chain uses TRBV5-4 with TRBJ1-1, with D unresolved. Germline CDR1 SGHNT, CDR2 YYREEE (reference sequence). The length of the CDR3 is 15 residues. Trimming shortened V by 3 bases and J by 3 bases, and 15 bases separated the two germline ends. The CDR3 nucleotides read TGTGCCAGCAGCTACCACCAGCGGTGGGACACTGAAGCTTTCTTT. This translates into CASSYHQRWDTEAFF.